This T cell receptor beta chain was documented in a study of shared clonotypes between healthy human individuals (dated by TCRdb to the early 2020s). Regarding the study in general: A couple of women and a few men aged 18 to 49 years were included in the cohort. For each donor, CD4 naive and CD4 memory were each run on three plates, CD8 naive on two plates, and CD8 memory on one plate. The study deeply sequenced blood TCR repertoires of five healthy adults to estimate repertoire size and the extent of clonotype sharing between individuals. To increase sequencing depth and limit assay-specific biases, TCR repertoire library preparation and sequencing were carried out by different laboratories using diverse techniques. Leukapheresis yielded between about 0.94 and 8.9 billion PBMCs per donor. What the research found in general, with its limitations: About 5% of naive CD4, roughly 3.6% of naive CD8, about 2.5% of memory CD4, and around 0.42% of memory CD8 clonotypes were shared across four donors. Because the study included only a small number of donors, the genetic and exposure-history diversity represented was limited. Even with the large sequencing depth, rarefaction of the sorted-subset datasets indicated that sequencing was incomplete. Sampling was restricted to blood, and TCR repertoires in tissues likely differ from the TCR repertoires found in blood. Compared with non-shared clonotypes, the clonotypes found in all four sorted-subset donors had higher generation probabilities. Estimated clonotype richness was generally larger for naive than for memory subsets. Pairwise subsampling led to the expectation that sequencing depth would affect the degree of clonotype sharing among donors.

Using the deep immunoSEQ assay, multiplex PCR amplified TCR CDR3 regions from genomic DNA. Extracted genomic DNA from each cell subset was distributed evenly across all wells of several immunoSEQ 96-well plates, and each plate was treated as a replicate. Each replicate PCR for sorted subsets received 200 ng genomic DNA, equal to tens of thousands of T cell genomes. Purified libraries were quantified with a Qubit 3.0 fluorometer, sized on a Bioanalyzer 2100, and re-quantified with the KAPA Library Quantification kit. A separate single-read 150-cycle Illumina NextSeq 550 flow cell was used to sequence each immunoSEQ 96-well plate. Regarding the original processing steps: Because the immunoSEQ output included only junctional sequences and no quality scores, the filtering could not be the same as the filtering used for full-length reads. Sequences were annotated with PyIR, a Python wrapper for IgBLAST v1.9, and V/J genes and CDR3 were assigned using IMGT germline references. Reads were filtered out if the reads had weak V/J assignments (E-value above 1e-6), no CDR3, stop codons, out-of-frame junctions, or ambiguous translated residues. V3J clonotypes were defined as sequences sharing an identical inferred V gene, J gene, and CDR3 amino acid sequence. To compute the percentage overlap between repertoires, the number of shared unique clonotypes was divided by the size of the smaller repertoire. Richness of each repertoire was evaluated using RTK rarefaction, the Chao1 estimator, and Recon v2.1 estimates of unobserved clonotypes. Generation probabilities for all TCRbeta clonotypes obtained by the gDNA method from several donors were computed using OLGA. In TCRdb, the immuneACCESS table is reduced to in-frame sequences with V and J assigned. These tables do not hold every clone; where another copy was compared, an unresolved V gene accounts for under half, and the others remain unexplained. V and J calls plus clone size are reproduced from that table; the DNA served to infer D and trimming. This sample comprises about 680,000 clones, 92% of them detected only once. The top ten constitute approximately 24% of the sample.

CD8 naive samples consisted of CD45RO-negative cells that were positively selected for CCR7, yielding a CD45RA+CCR7+ population without TemRA cells. Donors were healthy HIV-negative adults with no recently reported acute infections or vaccinations. Only Caucasian adults living in Nashville, Tennessee, USA were represented among the donors. Blood was obtained by leukapheresis, after which PBMCs were separated by Ficoll-Histopaque density gradient centrifugation and cryopreserved in liquid nitrogen vapor phase. Purity and quantity of every magnetically sorted T cell population were checked by analytical flow cytometry. Each sorted fraction had its genomic DNA isolated and then quantified by UV absorbance on a Nanodrop 2000c. Regarding this clone: Its antigen is not yet known. No much larger clonotype is one base removed from it; base qualities were not supplied.

From cysteine to phenylalanine, the CDR3 is 14 amino acids long. Solely the CDR3 DNA is kept, with 42 bases framed from the first base. From a lookup of the germline V gene (reference sequence), CDR1 and CDR2 are MNHEY and SMNVEV. Trimming takes 3 bases from V and 2 bases from J, and the germline ends sit 10 bases apart. Sequenced sample: naive CD8+ T cells sorted from blood. The sample's cell subset or site label, in plain terms: CD45RA+CCR7+. The rearranged chain carries TRBV27 and TRBJ1-1, with no D gene named confidently. This receptor was identified in a man aged 30-40 years in good health. CDR3 region: CASSFGLGNTEAFF. In nucleotides, the sequence is TGTGCCAGCAGTTTTGGTCTGGGAAACACTGAAGCTTTCTTT.